This TCR beta chain stems from a study of monozygotic twins with inflammatory bowel disease. The CDR3 loop spans 15 amino acids. Germline V lookup: CDR1 LNHDA, CDR2 SQIVND (reference sequence). It was approximately 3,700 ng of total RNA that each TCR library used. After re-calling the 5' RACE reads, TCRdb lists one entry per CDR3 protein, DNA absent. This sample's table has 160,000 or so distinct CDR3 sequences. The J gene is TRBJ2-7, the V gene TRBV19; as DNA is missing, the TRBD1 call by TCRdb cannot be tested. The sequenced sample was blood. This clonotype originated in a human donor with ulcerative colitis or Crohn's disease, or a healthy co-twin of an affected twin (not recorded which). CDR3: CASSISGQPRYEQYF.